These 30 T cell receptor beta chains were all obtained from the same sample, sequenced in a study of cytomegalovirus exposure and HLA in healthy donors. With 60 Vbeta and 13 Jbeta primers, the PCR was carried out. Profiled with immunoSEQ multiplex PCR; TCRdb holds only in-frame clones, not every one. Of under 250,000 clones in the sample, 82% are singletons; the top ten hold around 6%. The sequencing input was PBMCs. The origin of the receptors is a man in his forties in good health and CMV-seropositive.

In its sample, this clone was seen a few times. The chain links TRBV7-9 to TRBJ2-2; TRBD2 is a possible D gene (6 bases). V was pared by 7 bases and J by 4 bases, with 16 bases between. Looked up from germline, CDR1 is SEHNR and CDR2 is FQNEAQ (reference sequence). This CDR3 comprises 15 residues. In nucleotides, the CDR3 is TGTGCCAGCATCCCTCGGGGGTCGGGCACCGGGGAGCTGTTTTTT. Protein sequence: CASIPRGSGTGELFF.

The J gene is TRBJ1-2, the V gene TRBV11-3; perhaps TRBD1 as D (5 bases). Germline V CDR1 and CDR2: SGHNT, YENEEA. The CDR3 runs to 15 residues. The ends were cut back, 6 bases at V and 6 bases at J, with 20 bases in the middle. CDR3 nucleotide sequence: TGTGCCAGCAGTTCGAGACAGCCTCAAGTGGATGGCTACACCTTC. Translating gives CASSSRQPQVDGYTF.

The chain recombines TRBV9 with TRBJ2-2; TRBD2 is a possible D gene (6 bases). Trimming stripped 2 bases from V and 6 bases from J, with 17 bases between. CDR1 and CDR2 from the germline V gene are SGDLS and YYNGEE. The CDR3 extends over 16 amino acids. Written as DNA, the CDR3 is TGTGCCAGCAGCGTCCGCGGGAACAAAGCGTCCGGGGAGCTGTTTTTT. It yields the protein CASSVRGNKASGELFF.

This clone was seen only a few times. This chain links TRBV5-1 with TRBJ1-4; no reliable D call. Trimming removed 4 bases from V and 4 bases from J, with 11 bases in between. The CDR3 is made up of 14 amino acids. Germline V gene lookup returns CDR1 SGHRS and CDR2 YFSETQ. In DNA, the CDR3 is TGCGCCAGCAGCCCGGGTGTTATTAATGAAAAACTGTTTTTT. Its protein is CASSPGVINEKLFF. The entire variable domain, with the rest obtained from reference TRBV5-1 and TRBJ1-4, is as follows: KAGVTQTPRYLIKTRGQQVTLSCSPISGHRSVSWYQQTPGQGLQFLFEYFSETQRNKGNFPGRFSGRQFSNSRSEMNVSTLELGDSALYLCASSPGVINEKLFFGSGTQLSVL.

This clone was observed a handful of times. The gene calls are TRBV27 and TRBJ2-5, with D tentatively TRBD1 (5 bases). Germline V CDR1 and CDR2: MNHEY, SMNVEV (reference sequence). CDR3 length equals 16 residues. Trimming took off 6 bases at V and 5 bases at J, with 22 bases between the two ends. The chain's CDR3 is CASRPSREREWETQYF. The CDR3 DNA reads TGTGCCAGCAGGCCCTCCAGGGAAAGGGAATGGGAGACCCAGTACTTC.

The chain joins TRBV18 to TRBJ2-7, with D possibly matching TRBD2 (6 bases). CDR3 length: 14 amino acids. Germline V gene data show CDR1 as KGHSH and CDR2 as LQKENI. Trimming stripped 0 bases from V and 4 bases from J, with 10 bases between. The CDR3 nucleotides read TGTGCCAGCTCACCACCCCAGCGGGTTTACGAGCAGTACTTC. Encoded protein: CASSPPQRVYEQYF.

This clone occurred once. The V call is TRBV6-1, the J call TRBJ1-5, with a tentative D call TRBD1 (6 bases). The germline V gene encodes CDR1 MNHNS and CDR2 SASEGT. Trimming stripped 5 bases from V and 3 bases from J, with 14 bases between. This CDR3 region has 15 residues. CDR3 region: CASSQSQGYNQPQHF. CDR3 sequence (DNA): TGTGCCAGCAGTCAATCACAGGGTTACAATCAGCCCCAGCATTTT.

This rearrangement joins TRBV5-6 to TRBJ1-4; D is undetermined. The CDR3 is 14 amino acids. Trimming removed 2 bases from V and 6 bases from J, with 11 bases in between. Per germline, CDR1 SGHDT and CDR2 YYEEEE. DNA of the CDR3: TGTGCCAGCAGCTTTTTCTCCACGGATGAAAAACTGTTTTTT. Its translation: CASSFFSTDEKLFF.

The V call is TRBV19, the J call TRBJ1-1, with 9 bases aligning to TRBD1. The CDR3 totals 13 residues. Looked up from germline, CDR1 is LNHDA and CDR2 is SQIVND (reference sequence). The junction had 3 bases not matched to a gene; V was cut back by 3 bases and J by 7 bases. CDR3 DNA sequence: TGTGCCAGTAGTATCCGGGACAGGGTTGAAGCTTTCTTT. The encoded protein is CASSIRDRVEAFF.

CDR3 nucleotide sequence: TGTGCCAGCAGCTTGGAGAATAGGGGACAGGGCCGCCAAGAGACCCAGTACTTC. It translates to CASSLENRGQGRQETQYF. This sequence joins TRBV5-4 and TRBJ2-5, with TRBD1 matching over 9 bases. The germline gives CDR1 SGHNT, CDR2 YYREEE (reference sequence). V lost 0 bases and J lost 1; bases outside the gene matches: 10. The CDR3 is made up of 18 amino acids.

V gene TRBV11-2 combines with J gene TRBJ2-1; 7 bases are a match to TRBD2. CDR3 length: 16 residues. The germline gives CDR1 SGHAT, CDR2 FQNNGV. The V and J ends lost 2 bases and 6 bases, in that order; junction bases with no gene match: 10. CDR3 amino acids: CASSLFAGELRNEQFF. As DNA, the CDR3 is TGTGCCAGCAGCTTATTCGCGGGGGAACTCCGCAATGAGCAGTTCTTC.

The V and J genes are TRBV27 and TRBJ2-1; 8 nucleotides align to TRBD2. The germline V gene has CDR1 MNHEY and CDR2 SMNVEV (reference sequence). V was clipped by 3 bases and J by 5 bases; unmatched bases: 6. This CDR3 contains 15 residues. This CDR3 reads CASSFPGTSNNEQFF. The CDR3 bases are TGTGCCAGCAGTTTCCCCGGGACTAGTAACAATGAGCAGTTCTTC.

The rearrangement joins TRBV6-5 to TRBJ2-1; a possible D gene is TRBD1 (6 bases). CDR1 is MNHEY and CDR2 is SVGAGI in the germline V gene. V was clipped by 6 bases and J by 7 bases, with 10 bases between them. CDR3 length equals 12 residues. The CDR3 DNA reads TGTGCCAGCAGACAGGGTGGAAATGAGCAGTTCTTC. It encodes CASRQGGNEQFF.

The rearrangement links TRBV19 to TRBJ1-1; 12 bases match TRBD1. Per germline, CDR1 LNHDA and CDR2 SQIVND (reference sequence). The CDR3 is 18 residues long. The J segment lost 2 bases and the V segment lost 1 base, leaving 8 bases of the junction unmatched. The CDR3 reads CASSIVAFGTGGNTEAFF. The CDR3 DNA reads as TGTGCCAGTAGTATAGTCGCTTTTGGGACAGGGGGCAACACTGAAGCTTTCTTT.

The rearrangement joins TRBV12-5 to TRBJ2-1; maybe TRBD2 (6 bases). V lost 2 bases and J 4 bases, leaving 15 bases between the germline ends. The CDR3 spans 16 residues. Germline CDR1 and CDR2: LGHNT and FRNRAP. The CDR3 reads CASGLTLSGSYNEQFF. The DNA for the CDR3 is TGTGCTAGTGGTTTGACGCTAAGCGGGTCATACAATGAGCAGTTCTTC.

The chain recombines TRBV5-6 with TRBJ2-3; possibly TRBD2 for D (5 bases). V was trimmed by 4 bases and J by 0 bases, leaving 15 bases between them. The V gene's germline CDR1 is SGHDT and CDR2 YYEEEE. The CDR3 totals 16 residues. The CDR3, as DNA: TGTGCCAGCAGCCCGCGCCTAGCATACAGCACAGATACGCAGTATTTT. Encoded protein: CASSPRLAYSTDTQYF.

The V call is TRBV7-3, the J call TRBJ2-6, with a possible D match to TRBD1 (6 bases). V lost 5 bases and J 0 bases, leaving 17 bases between the germline ends. Germline values: CDR1 SGHTA, CDR2 FQGTGA. The CDR3 sequence is 18 residues long. CDR3 sequence: CASSPRQVGASGANVLTF. CDR3 DNA: TGTGCCAGCAGCCCGCGACAGGTTGGAGCCTCTGGGGCCAACGTCCTGACTTTC.

The J gene is TRBJ1-1, the V gene TRBV6-5, with D perhaps matching TRBD1 (6 bases). Germline CDR1 reads MNHEY; CDR2 reads SVGAGI. The CDR3 spans 15 residues. The V gene lost 2 bases and the J gene lost 1 base, with 11 bases spanning the gap. The CDR3 here is CASSYTGTRNTEAFF. In nucleotides, the CDR3 is TGTGCCAGCAGTTACACCGGGACACGGAACACTGAAGCTTTCTTT.

This clone was seen more than once but under ten times. The rearrangement uses TRBV5-6 and TRBJ2-7; TRBD1 matches 8 bases. Germline V gene lookup returns CDR1 SGHDT and CDR2 YYEEEE. The CDR3 contains 14 residues. The ends lost 0 bases at V and 5 bases at J; junction bases unmatched: 4. The CDR3 nucleotides read TGTGCCAGCAGCTTGGCCAGGGGGCCTCACGAGCAGTACGTC. Protein sequence: CASSLARGPHEQYV.

V usage is TRBV14 and J usage is TRBJ2-2; D not resolved. The V end lost 4 bases, the J end lost 0 bases, and 6 bases lay between the germline ends. This CDR3 has 14 residues. Germline V gene data show CDR1 as SGHDN and CDR2 as FVKESK. CDR3 DNA: TGTGCCAGCAGCCTCCCTCCGAACACCGGGGAGCTGTTTTTT. Its translation: CASSLPPNTGELFF.

The V and J genes are TRBV10-3 and TRBJ1-5, with TRBD1 as a possible D gene (5 bases). The CDR3 is 13 residues long. The germline V gene encodes CDR1 ENHRY and CDR2 SYGVKD. V shed 10 bases and J shed 1 base, with 11 bases lying between them. The chain's CDR3 is CATHRQSNQPQHF. Here the CDR3 DNA reads TGTGCCACCCACCGACAGAGCAATCAGCCCCAGCATTTT.

This chain links TRBV7-9 with TRBJ1-1; D call uncertain. V dropped 5 bases and J dropped 0 bases, with 13 bases sitting between them. The CDR3 totals 15 residues. Germline V lookup: CDR1 SEHNR, CDR2 FQNEAQ (reference sequence). CDR3 in DNA: TGTGCCAGCAGCCTTGGCCCTGGCATGAACACTGAAGCTTTCTTT. Its protein product is CASSLGPGMNTEAFF.

The rearrangement joins TRBV4-2 to TRBJ2-3; 11 nucleotides line up with TRBD2. Germline V lookup: CDR1 LGHNA, CDR2 YNFKEQ. CDR3 length: 24 residues. V lost 3 bases to trimming and J lost 5 bases; unmatched junction nucleotides: 31. The CDR3 DNA sequence: TGTGCCAGCAGCCATCAACCCCTAGGAGGATCAGGGCTAGCGGGGGGAGGGCTCGGAGATACGCAGTATTTT. It yields the protein CASSHQPLGGSGLAGGGLGDTQYF.

The chain has TRBV5-1 and TRBJ2-3; tentative D call: TRBD2 (6 bases). CDR3 size: 14 residues. CDR1 and CDR2 from the germline V gene are SGHRS and YFSETQ. The V and J ends lost 9 bases and 4 bases respectively, with 18 bases between them. The CDR3 sequence is CATQVASESDTQYF. The CDR3 coding sequence is TGCGCCACCCAGGTGGCTAGCGAATCAGATACGCAGTATTTT.

The chain has TRBV30 and TRBJ2-2; the D gene is possibly TRBD1 (5 bases). Germline V CDR1 and CDR2: GTSNPN, SVGIG (reference sequence). Trimming cost V 3 bases and J 1 base, with 15 bases left between them. The CDR3 has 16 amino acids. The CDR3 here is CAWSHQRRGNTGELFF. In nucleotides, the CDR3 is TGTGCCTGGAGCCACCAGCGAAGGGGGAACACCGGGGAGCTGTTTTTT.

This clone was recorded a few times. The V call is TRBV6-6, the J call TRBJ2-3; TRBD2 matches at 11 bases. Germline-derived CDR1 and CDR2 are MNHNY and SVGAGI (reference sequence). The CDR3 runs 14 residues. Losses at the gene ends were 10 bases for V and 5 bases for J; bases not matched to a gene: 8. CDR3 amino acids: CATGGLAGGDTQYF. CDR3 nucleotide sequence: TGTGCCACCGGGGGGCTAGCGGGGGGAGATACGCAGTATTTT.

The chain links TRBV7-8 to TRBJ2-6; D gene ambiguous. V was pared by 5 bases and J by 2 bases, with 4 bases between. CDR3 length: 13 residues. Looked up from germline, CDR1 is SGHVS and CDR2 is FQNEAQ. The CDR3 loop reads CASSQTGANVLTF. The DNA of the CDR3 is TGTGCCAGCAGCCAGACTGGGGCCAACGTCCTGACTTTC.

The chain is built from TRBV5-6 and TRBJ1-2, with a possible D match to TRBD1 (6 bases). This CDR3 spans 17 amino acids. The ends were cut back, 0 bases at V and 4 bases at J, with 19 bases in the middle. Looked up from germline, CDR1 is SGHDT and CDR2 is YYEEEE. CDR3 coding DNA: TGTGCCAGCAGCTTGGCGGCTGGCGTCAGGGGAAGCTATGGCTACACCTTC. It codes for CASSLAAGVRGSYGYTF.

The J gene is TRBJ2-6, the V gene TRBV9; D may be TRBD1 (6 bases). V lost 1 base and J lost 4, with 12 bases in between. Germline lookup yields CDR1 SGDLS and CDR2 YYNGEE. The CDR3 length is 16 residues. The CDR3, as DNA: TGTGCCAGCAGCGTACAACAGGGCGGAGGGGCCAACGTCCTGACTTTC. Translation: CASSVQQGGGANVLTF.

This chain uses TRBV4-1 with TRBJ1-4; 8 nucleotides match TRBD1. Losses at the gene ends were 1 base for V and 4 bases for J; bases not matched to a gene: 5. The germline gives CDR1 MGHRA, CDR2 YSYEKL. CDR3 size: 16 residues. Here the CDR3 reads CASSQGQGAFNEKLFF. DNA for the CDR3: TGCGCCAGCAGCCAAGGTCAGGGGGCATTTAATGAAAAACTGTTTTTT.